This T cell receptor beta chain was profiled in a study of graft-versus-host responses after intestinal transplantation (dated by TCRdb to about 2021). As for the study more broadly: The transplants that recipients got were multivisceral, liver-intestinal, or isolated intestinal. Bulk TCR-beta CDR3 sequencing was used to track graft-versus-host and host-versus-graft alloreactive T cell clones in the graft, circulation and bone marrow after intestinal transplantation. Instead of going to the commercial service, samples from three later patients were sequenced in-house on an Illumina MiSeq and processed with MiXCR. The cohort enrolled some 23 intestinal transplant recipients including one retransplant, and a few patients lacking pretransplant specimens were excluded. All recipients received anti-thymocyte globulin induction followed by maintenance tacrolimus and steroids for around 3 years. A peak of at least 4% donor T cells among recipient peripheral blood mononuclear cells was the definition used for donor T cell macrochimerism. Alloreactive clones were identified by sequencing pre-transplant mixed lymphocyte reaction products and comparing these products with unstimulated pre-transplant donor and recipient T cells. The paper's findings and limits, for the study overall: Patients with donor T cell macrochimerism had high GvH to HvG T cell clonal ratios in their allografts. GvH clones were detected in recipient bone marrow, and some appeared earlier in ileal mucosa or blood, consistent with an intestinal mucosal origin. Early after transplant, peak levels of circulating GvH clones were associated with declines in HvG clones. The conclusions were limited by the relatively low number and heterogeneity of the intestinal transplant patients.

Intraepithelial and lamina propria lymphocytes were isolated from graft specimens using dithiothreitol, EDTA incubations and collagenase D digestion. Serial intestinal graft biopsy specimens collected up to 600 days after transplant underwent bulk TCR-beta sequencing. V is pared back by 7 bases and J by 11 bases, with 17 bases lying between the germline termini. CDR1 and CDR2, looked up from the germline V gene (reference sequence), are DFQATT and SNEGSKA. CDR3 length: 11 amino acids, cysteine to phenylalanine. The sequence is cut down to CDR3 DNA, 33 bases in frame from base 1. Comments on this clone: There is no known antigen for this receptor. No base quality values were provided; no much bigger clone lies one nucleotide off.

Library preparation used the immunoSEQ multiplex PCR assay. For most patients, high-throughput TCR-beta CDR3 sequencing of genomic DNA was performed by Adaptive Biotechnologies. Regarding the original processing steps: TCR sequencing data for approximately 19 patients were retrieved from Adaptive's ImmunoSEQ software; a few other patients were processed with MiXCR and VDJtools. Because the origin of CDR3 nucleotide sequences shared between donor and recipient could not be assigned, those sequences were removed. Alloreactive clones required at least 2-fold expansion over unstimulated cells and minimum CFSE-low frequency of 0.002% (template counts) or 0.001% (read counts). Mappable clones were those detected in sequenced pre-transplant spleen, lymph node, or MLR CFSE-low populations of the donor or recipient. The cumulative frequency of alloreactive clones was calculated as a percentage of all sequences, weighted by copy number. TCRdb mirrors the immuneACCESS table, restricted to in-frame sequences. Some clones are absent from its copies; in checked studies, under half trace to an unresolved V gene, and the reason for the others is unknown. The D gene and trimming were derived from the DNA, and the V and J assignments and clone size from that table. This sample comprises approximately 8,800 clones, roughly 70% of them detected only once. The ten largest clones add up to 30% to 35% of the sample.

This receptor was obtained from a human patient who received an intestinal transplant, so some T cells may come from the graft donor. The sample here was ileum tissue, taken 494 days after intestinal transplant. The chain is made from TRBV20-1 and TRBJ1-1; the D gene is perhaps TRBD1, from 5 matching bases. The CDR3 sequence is CSVRGSLEAFF. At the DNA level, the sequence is TGCAGTGTTAGGGGCAGCCTTGAGGCTTTCTTT.